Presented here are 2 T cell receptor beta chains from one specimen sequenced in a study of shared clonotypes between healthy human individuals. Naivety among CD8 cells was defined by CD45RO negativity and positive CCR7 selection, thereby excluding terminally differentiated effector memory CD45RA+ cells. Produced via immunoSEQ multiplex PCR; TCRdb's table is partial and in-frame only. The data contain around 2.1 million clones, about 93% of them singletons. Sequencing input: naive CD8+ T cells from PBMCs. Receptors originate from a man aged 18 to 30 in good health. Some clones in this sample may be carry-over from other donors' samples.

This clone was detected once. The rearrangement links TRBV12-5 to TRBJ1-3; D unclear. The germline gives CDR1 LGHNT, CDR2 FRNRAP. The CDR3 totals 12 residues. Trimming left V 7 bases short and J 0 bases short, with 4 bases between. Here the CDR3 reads CASEISGNTIYF. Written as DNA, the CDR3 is TGTGCTAGTGAAATCTCTGGAAACACCATATATTTT.

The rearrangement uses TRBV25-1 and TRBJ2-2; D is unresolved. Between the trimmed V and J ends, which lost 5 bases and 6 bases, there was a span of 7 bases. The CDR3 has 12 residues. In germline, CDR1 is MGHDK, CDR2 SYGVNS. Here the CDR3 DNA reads TGTGCCAGCAGTCTTCTGGCCGGGGAGCTGTTTTTT. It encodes CASSLLAGELFF.